These 17 T cell receptor beta chains came from one sample sequenced in a study of CD8 T cells in Susac syndrome. With random hexamers, reverse transcription was performed on about 0.5 to 1 ug of RNA. TCRdb reanalysed the immunoSEQ multiplex PCR reads using MiXCR and keeps one entry per CDR3 protein. The sample gives about 300,000 distinct CDR3 sequences, around nine tenths of which show up once; roughly 0.2% is in the top ten. The specimen was CD8+ T cells from PBMCs. These TCRs come from a human donor with multiple sclerosis.

The genes are TRBV5-4 and TRBJ2-3; a weak D match, TRBD2 (5 bases). Germline V gene sequence: CDR1 SGHNT, CDR2 YYREEE (reference sequence). This CDR3 is 14 amino acids long. Trimming removed 6 bases from V and 0 bases from J, with 11 bases in between. The CDR3 nucleotides are TGTGCCAGCACGGGGTTTGCTAGCACAGATACGCAGTATTTT. Amino acids: CASTGFASTDTQYF.

As for this clonotype: Its ends do not fully match the called genes, so a read error is possible. This sequence joins TRBV7-9 and TRBJ2-7; tentatively, D is TRBD1 or TRBD2 (5 bases each). This CDR3 contains 15 residues. CDR1 and CDR2 from the germline V gene are SEHNR and FQNEAQ (reference sequence). The CDR3 nucleotides are TGTGCCAGCAGACCTCCGGGACCCAAGTCCTCCGAGCAGTACTTC. Translation: CASRPPGPKSSEQYF.

The J gene is TRBJ2-1, the V gene TRBV6-5; no clear D. V shed 2 bases and J shed 2 bases, with 13 bases lying between them. Germline loops: CDR1 MNHEY, CDR2 SVGAGI. The CDR3 is 16 residues long. This CDR3 is CASSYGAVDPYNEQFF. DNA of the CDR3: TGTGCCAGCAGTTACGGTGCGGTGGACCCCTACAATGAGCAGTTCTTC.

This clonotype was counted between two and nine times. The rearrangement uses TRBV27 and TRBJ2-1; 11 bases are a match to TRBD2. V was pared by 4 bases and J by 8 bases, with 7 bases of the junction left unmatched. CDR1 and CDR2 from the germline V gene are MNHEY and SMNVEV (reference sequence). This CDR3 has 15 residues. The CDR3 reads CASSSSLAGGYEQFF. CDR3 bases: TGTGCCAGCAGTTCCTCGCTAGCGGGAGGCTATGAGCAGTTCTTC.

The rearrangement joins TRBV5-6 to TRBJ1-2, with D perhaps TRBD1 (5 bases). CDR1 and CDR2 (germline): SGHDT, YYEEEE. The CDR3 length is 16 residues. Trimming removed 4 bases at V and 5 bases at J, with 21 bases between. CDR3 amino acids: CASSPGGAGGRYGYTF. CDR3 nucleotides: TGTGCCAGCAGCCCCGGTGGGGCAGGAGGCCGGTATGGCTACACCTTC.

The rearrangement joins TRBV5-8 to TRBJ1-1; TRBD1 matches at 7 bases. The V segment lost 1 base and the J segment 3 bases; nucleotides outside the gene matches: 3. This CDR3 is built from 14 residues. Looked up from germline, CDR1 is SGHTS and CDR2 is YDEGEE. The CDR3 loop is CASSLTGADTEAFF. The CDR3 nucleotides are TGTGCCAGCAGCTTGACAGGGGCGGACACTGAAGCTTTCTTT.

This chain uses TRBV4-3 with TRBJ2-7; TRBD1 matches 9 bases. This CDR3 spans 14 amino acids. J was trimmed by 6 bases and V by 2 bases; bases with no gene match: 5. CDR1 and CDR2 from the germline V gene are LGHNA and YSLEER. The DNA for the CDR3 is TGCGCCAGCAGCCAAACGACAGGGGGATCCGAGCAGTACTTC. It codes for CASSQTTGGSEQYF.

The V and J genes are TRBV4-3 and TRBJ2-7, with 8 bases lining up with TRBD1. V lost 1 base to trimming and J lost 6 bases; unmatched junction nucleotides: 8. Germline CDR1 reads LGHNA; CDR2 reads YSLEER. The CDR3 length is 15 residues. The CDR3 is CASSQVGQGSIEQYF. CDR3 sequence (DNA): TGCGCCAGCAGCCAAGTAGGACAGGGCTCTATCGAGCAGTACTTC.

The V and J genes are TRBV7-9 and TRBJ1-2; tentatively, D is TRBD1 (5 bases). Trimming left V 2 bases short and J 4 bases short, with 23 bases between. From germline, CDR1 is SEHNR and CDR2 FQNEAQ (reference sequence). The CDR3 has 18 amino acids. CDR3 in DNA: TGTGCCAGCAGCTTAAGAATGGGGACGAGAGGCTTAGTCTATGGCTACACCTTC. This encodes CASSLRMGTRGLVYGYTF.

J is TRBJ1-1 and V is TRBV4-2; 7 positions agree with TRBD1. The CDR3 has 16 residues. Germline lookup yields CDR1 LGHNA and CDR2 YNFKEQ. V trimming: 3 bases; J trimming: 3 bases; junction bases outside the gene matches: 10. The chain's CDR3 is CASSHDRDSWYTEAFF. In DNA form, the CDR3 reads TGTGCCAGCAGCCACGACAGGGACTCGTGGTACACTGAAGCTTTCTTT.

The genes are TRBV7-8 and TRBJ2-1; 7 positions agree with TRBD1. Per germline, CDR1 SGHVS and CDR2 FQNEAQ. Unmatched junction bases numbered 5, after V lost 5 bases and J lost 1 base. The CDR3 consists of 15 residues. The chain's CDR3 is CASSRRTGSYNEQFF. The CDR3 DNA is TGTGCCAGCAGCCGTCGGACAGGTTCCTACAATGAGCAGTTCTTC. The complete variable domain, with remaining parts taken from reference TRBV7-8 and TRBJ2-1, reads GAGVSQSPRYKVAKRGQDVALRCDPISGHVSLFWYQQALGQGPEFLTYFQNEAQLDKSGLPSDRFFAERPEGSVSTLKIQRTQQEDSAVYLCASSRRTGSYNEQFFGPGTRLTVL.

This clonotype was seen a handful of times. This chain joins TRBV4-1 and TRBJ2-5, with 8 bases that match TRBD1. The CDR3 is 15 amino acids. J gave up 5 bases and V 1 base, and 6 bases lay outside the gene matches. Germline CDR1 and CDR2: MGHRA and YSYEKL. Here the CDR3 DNA reads TGCGCCAGCAGCCAAGTGACAGGGGAGTACGAGACCCAGTACTTC. Translation gives CASSQVTGEYETQYF.

The chain couples TRBV29-1 to TRBJ2-6; 9 bases line up with TRBD1. The CDR3 is 20 amino acids. Germline V gene sequence: CDR1 SQVTM, CDR2 ANQGSEA. The J segment lost 1 base and the V segment lost 6 bases, leaving 19 bases of the junction unmatched. DNA of the CDR3: TGCAGCGTAGTTGAGTCTTTAACGGGACAGGGAGCTTCTGGGGCCAACGTCCTGACTTTC. It is translated as CSVVESLTGQGASGANVLTF.

The chain uses TRBV9 and TRBJ2-7; TRBD2 aligns across 10 bases. V lost 3 bases and J lost 2; bases outside the gene matches: 5. The CDR3 has 15 amino acids. Germline V gene lookup returns CDR1 SGDLS and CDR2 YYNGEE. This CDR3 reads CASSGPGTSAYEQYF. CDR3 nucleotide sequence: TGTGCCAGCAGCGGCCCCGGGACTAGCGCCTACGAGCAGTACTTC.

The V call is TRBV19, the J call TRBJ2-3; 12 bases match TRBD1. Germline trimming cut 6 bases from V and 3 bases from J; bases unmatched to any gene: 4. The germline V gene encodes CDR1 LNHDA and CDR2 SQIVND (reference sequence). This CDR3 has 15 residues. The CDR3, as DNA: TGTGCCAGTAGCGCGGGACAGGGGGCAACAGATACGCAGTATTTT. It translates to CASSAGQGATDTQYF.

This clonotype was seen a single time. The chain couples TRBV7-9 to TRBJ2-7; perhaps TRBD1 as D (6 bases). Trimming removed 7 bases from V and 3 bases from J, with 13 bases in between. Per the germline V gene, CDR1 is SEHNR and CDR2 is FQNEAQ (reference sequence). The CDR3 is 13 amino acids. As DNA, the CDR3 is TGTGCCAGCAACCGGGACAACCTCTACGAGCAGTACTTC. Translating it yields CASNRDNLYEQYF.

V and J are TRBV9 and TRBJ1-3; the match to TRBD1 covers 7 bases. This CDR3 has 15 amino acids. V lost 2 bases and J lost 9; bases outside the gene matches: 11. Germline CDR1 SGDLS, CDR2 YYNGEE. The CDR3 loop is CASSVFPTGYGTIYF. The CDR3 region has the DNA TGTGCCAGCAGCGTTTTTCCGACAGGGTACGGCACCATATATTTT.